The 15 T cell receptor beta chains below were found in one sample sequenced in a study of PD-L1 blockade in urothelial cancer listed by TCRdb under 2017. The time point label corresponds to: peripheral blood 6 weeks after treatment start. Libraries were prepared through the immunoSEQ multiplex PCR assay. Drawn from immuneACCESS, this table holds only the in-frame rearrangements with V and J called that TCRdb kept. Clones are partly lost; checked studies trace under half to an unresolved V gene and leave the rest unexplained. Recorded for this sample are about 51,000 clones; more than 75% of them occurred a single time. The ten largest clonotypes hold 2% to 3% of the sample. The starting material was PBMCs, obtained around atezolizumab (anti-PD-L1) treatment. The receptors here all came from a man between 60 and 75 years old with urothelial cancer.

The chain recombines TRBV5-1 with TRBJ2-5, with a possible D match to TRBD2 (5 bases). The germline V gene has CDR1 SGHRS and CDR2 YFSETQ. Trimming stripped 0 bases from V and 5 bases from J, with 11 bases between. There are 14 residues in the CDR3. CDR3 residues: CASSLGGGGETQYF. The CDR3 DNA is TGCGCCAGCAGCTTGGGAGGCGGCGGGGAGACCCAGTACTTC.

This clone was recorded once. The chain couples TRBV19 to TRBJ1-3; D may be TRBD1 (5 bases). The CDR3 extends over 15 amino acids. Germline V CDR1 and CDR2: LNHDA, SQIVND (reference sequence). V was clipped by 3 bases and J by 2 bases, with 11 bases between them. CDR3 loop: CASSITGGAGNTIYF. The CDR3, as DNA: TGTGCCAGTAGTATTACGGGGGGGGCTGGAAACACCATATATTTT.

The chain is built from TRBV5-4 and TRBJ2-2, with D possibly TRBD2 on 5 matching bases. Germline CDR1 reads SGHNT; CDR2 reads YYREEE (reference sequence). V was trimmed by 0 bases and J by 6 bases, leaving 9 bases between them. This CDR3 region has 14 residues. CDR3 sequence (DNA): TGTGCCAGCAGCTTGGGCGTGGGAGCCGGGGAGCTGTTTTTT. Translating it yields CASSLGVGAGELFF.

The CDR3 region is CASSLATSTDTQYF. CDR3 nucleotide sequence: TGTGCCAGCAGCTTAGCGACTAGCACAGATACGCAGTATTTT. The chain employs TRBV7-9 and TRBJ2-3, with D unclear. This CDR3 contains 14 residues. The V and J ends lost 0 bases and 0 bases respectively, with 4 bases between them. Germline CDR1 is SEHNR and CDR2 is FQNEAQ (reference sequence).

The CDR3 region is CASSPDRSGGAYEQYF. The CDR3 nucleotides read TGTGCCAGCAGCCCTGATAGGAGCGGGGGGGCCTACGAGCAGTACTTC. V gene TRBV5-4 combines with J gene TRBJ2-7; 10 bases agree with TRBD2. This CDR3 region has 16 residues. The V and J ends lost 4 bases and 2 bases, in that order; junction bases with no gene match: 9. From germline, CDR1 is SGHNT and CDR2 YYREEE (reference sequence).

CDR3 DNA sequence: TGTGCCTGGAGTGTTTGGGACAGCTATGGCTACACCTTC. This encodes CAWSVWDSYGYTF. The chain carries TRBV30 and TRBJ1-2; 7 bases map to TRBD1. Germline values: CDR1 GTSNPN, CDR2 SVGIG (reference sequence). The trim removed 0 bases at V and 4 bases at J, leaving 2 bases unmatched. CDR3 length: 13 residues. The variable domain in full, completed from reference TRBV30 and TRBJ1-2, reads SQTIHQWPATLVQPVGSPLSLECTVEGTSNPNLYWYRQAAGRGLQLLFYSVGIGQISSEVPQNLSASRPQDRQFILSSKKLLLSDSGFYLCAWSVWDSYGYTFGSGTRLTVV.

The J gene is TRBJ2-5, the V gene TRBV19, with TRBD2 matching 9 bases. With 5 bases clipped from V and 5 bases from J, the junction kept 6 bases outside the gene matches. This CDR3 has 14 residues. Germline V gene sequence: CDR1 LNHDA, CDR2 SQIVND (reference sequence). CDR3 DNA sequence: TGTGCCAGTAGTTCGCGGGGGGGGCGGGAGACCCAGTACTTC. Protein: CASSSRGGRETQYF. The full variable domain, with the rest looked up from reference TRBV19 and TRBJ2-5, is DGGITQSPKYLFRKEGQNVTLSCEQNLNHDAMYWYRQDPGQGLRLIYYSQIVNDFQKGDIAEGYSVSREKKESFPLTVTSAQKNPTAFYLCASSSRGGRETQYFGPGTRLLVL.

The chain recombines TRBV27 with TRBJ2-7; TRBD2 matches 12 bases. V was clipped by 2 bases and J by 5 bases; unmatched bases: 4. Germline values: CDR1 MNHEY, CDR2 SMNVEV (reference sequence). This CDR3 spans 15 amino acids. CDR3: CASSLLAGGQHEQYF. The CDR3 DNA reads as TGTGCCAGCAGTTTACTAGCGGGAGGGCAACACGAGCAGTACTTC.

The chain employs TRBV30 and TRBJ1-4, with D hard to call. The CDR3 is made up of 13 amino acids. V dropped 3 bases and J dropped 4 bases, with 9 bases sitting between them. Germline values: CDR1 GTSNPN, CDR2 SVGIG (reference sequence). The CDR3 is CAWRFSGNEKLFF. CDR3 in DNA: TGTGCCTGGAGGTTTAGTGGTAATGAAAAACTGTTTTTT.

This chain uses TRBV5-4 with TRBJ2-5; 13 bases are a match to TRBD2. J gave up 5 bases and V 0 bases, and 13 bases lay outside the gene matches. The length of the CDR3 is 19 residues. The V gene's germline CDR1 is SGHNT and CDR2 YYREEE (reference sequence). DNA of the CDR3: TGTGCCAGCAGCTTGGCCTCGGGACTAGCGGGAAGGGGGTGGGAGACCCAGTACTTC. Encoded protein: CASSLASGLAGRGWETQYF. Complete variable domain (other parts from reference TRBV5-4 and TRBJ2-5): ETGVTQSPTHLIKTRGQQVTLRCSSQSGHNTVSWYQQALGQGPQFIFQYYREEENGRGNFPPRFSGLQFPNYSSELNVNALELDDSALYLCASSLASGLAGRGWETQYFGPGTRLLVL.

The J gene is TRBJ1-4, the V gene TRBV10-2, with a weak D call TRBD1 (5 bases). This CDR3 is built from 17 residues. Germline-derived CDR1 and CDR2 are WSHSY and SAAADI. The V gene lost 7 bases and the J gene lost 3 bases, with 21 bases spanning the gap. The DNA of the CDR3 is TGCGCCAGCACCGACAGAGGACGGGCGACGCCTAATGAAAAACTGTTTTTT. It encodes CASTDRGRATPNEKLFF.

Notes on this clone: One end of the junction is discordant with germline, which a read error may explain. The chain combines TRBV28 with TRBJ2-3; 7 positions match TRBD1. The CDR3 consists of 12 residues. Germline loops: CDR1 MDHEN, CDR2 SYDVKM. In nucleotides, the CDR3 is TGTGCCAGCAGGTACGCCGGGACAGAGGAGGTATTT. Protein sequence: CASRYAGTEEVF.

V usage is TRBV7-9 and J usage is TRBJ1-4, with TRBD1 identical over 7 bases. The J segment lost 7 bases and the V segment lost 2 bases, leaving 7 bases of the junction unmatched. The CDR3 loop spans 15 amino acids. The V gene's germline CDR1 is SEHNR and CDR2 FQNEAQ (reference sequence). The CDR3 DNA follows: TGTGCCAGCAGCTTAATAGGGGGCGAAGGTGAAAAACTGTTTTTT. Translation gives CASSLIGGEGEKLFF.

The V call is TRBV11-2, the J call TRBJ1-2; 7 bases agree with TRBD1. The V and J ends lost 5 bases and 6 bases, in that order; junction bases with no gene match: 9. The CDR3 covers 14 residues. The germline CDR1 and CDR2 sequences are SGHAT and FQNNGV. The CDR3 loop is CASSRSPDRDGYTF. CDR3 nucleotides: TGTGCCAGCAGCCGAAGCCCCGACAGGGATGGCTACACCTTC. Looking up the rest from reference TRBV11-2 and TRBJ1-2 gives the full variable domain: EAGVAQSPRYKIIEKRQSVAFWCNPISGHATLYWYQQILGQGPKLLIQFQNNGVVDDSQLPKDRFSAERLKGVDSTLKIQPAKLEDSAVYLCASSRSPDRDGYTFGSGTRLTVV.

CDR3 amino acids: CASSLYGENYGYTF. CDR3 DNA sequence: TGTGCCAGCAGTTTATACGGGGAAAACTATGGCTACACCTTC. This chain connects TRBV27 to TRBJ1-2; D gene uncertain. Germline V gives CDR1 MNHEY, CDR2 SMNVEV (reference sequence). Trimming stripped 1 base from V and 2 bases from J, with 8 bases between. The CDR3 consists of 14 residues.